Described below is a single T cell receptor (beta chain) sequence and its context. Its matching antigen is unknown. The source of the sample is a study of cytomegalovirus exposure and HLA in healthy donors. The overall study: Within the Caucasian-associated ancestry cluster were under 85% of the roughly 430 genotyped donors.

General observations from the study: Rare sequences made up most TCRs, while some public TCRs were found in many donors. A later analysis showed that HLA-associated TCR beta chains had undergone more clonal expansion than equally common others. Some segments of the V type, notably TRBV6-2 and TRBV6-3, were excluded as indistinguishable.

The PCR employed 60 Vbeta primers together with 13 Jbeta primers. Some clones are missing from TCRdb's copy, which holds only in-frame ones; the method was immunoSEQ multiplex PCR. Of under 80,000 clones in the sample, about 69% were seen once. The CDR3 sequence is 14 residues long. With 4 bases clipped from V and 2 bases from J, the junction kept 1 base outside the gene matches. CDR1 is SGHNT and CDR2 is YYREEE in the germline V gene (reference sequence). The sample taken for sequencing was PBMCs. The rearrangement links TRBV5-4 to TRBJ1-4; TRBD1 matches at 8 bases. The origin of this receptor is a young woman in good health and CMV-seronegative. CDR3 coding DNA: TGTGCCAGCAGCCGGACAGGGACTAATGAAAAACTGTTTTTT. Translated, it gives CASSRTGTNEKLFF. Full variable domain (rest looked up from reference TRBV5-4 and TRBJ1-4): ETGVTQSPTHLIKTRGQQVTLRCSSQSGHNTVSWYQQALGQGPQFIFQYYREEENGRGNFPPRFSGLQFPNYSSELNVNALELDDSALYLCASSRTGTNEKLFFGSGTQLSVL.